These 14 T cell receptor beta chains originate from one sample sequenced in a study of T-cell memory formation after mild COVID-19. TCRdb re-called the 5' RACE reads through MiXCR, storing one row per CDR3 protein. The sample has about 250,000 distinct CDR3 sequences, 15% seen once; the top ten hold 2.1%. The source material was PBMCs or a T cell subset sorted from them (not recorded which). These receptors were collected from an adult woman who had mild COVID-19 (a few samples of this study predate the infection). Cell type and time point are not known.

The V call is TRBV18, the J call TRBJ1-1; D is unclear. Per the germline V gene, CDR1 is KGHSH and CDR2 is LQKENI. Trimming cost V 5 bases and J 1 base, with 11 bases left between them. The CDR3 contains 14 residues. The DNA of the CDR3 is TGTGCCAGCTCAAGAGGGAGGGAGAACACTGAAGCTTTCTTT. Its translation: CASSRGRENTEAFF.

This clonotype has a handful of counts. V is TRBV9 and J is TRBJ2-3; no clear D gene. CDR3 length: 15 residues. V was pared by 0 bases and J by 1 base, with 9 bases between. Germline CDR1 SGDLS, CDR2 YYNGEE. CDR3 amino acids: CASSVGPLGTDTQYF. The CDR3 DNA sequence: TGTGCCAGCAGCGTAGGCCCATTGGGCACAGATACGCAGTATTTT.

This clonotype was seen only a few times. This chain uses TRBV27 with TRBJ2-3; 7 nucleotides align to TRBD1. Germline assignment: CDR1 MNHEY and CDR2 SMNVEV (reference sequence). This CDR3 has 14 residues. V gave up 3 bases and J gave up 6 bases; unmatched junction bases: 6. The CDR3: CASSFYRGWDTQYF. The CDR3 bases are TGTGCCAGCAGTTTCTACAGGGGTTGGGATACGCAGTATTTT.

This chain links TRBV12-3 or TRBV12-4 with TRBJ2-1, with a tentative D call TRBD1 (6 bases). This CDR3 region has 13 residues. V lost 0 bases and J 9 bases, leaving 9 bases between the germline ends. This CDR3 reads CASSLAQGFEQFF. The CDR3 nucleotides are TGTGCCAGCAGTTTAGCGCAGGGGTTTGAGCAGTTCTTC.

In its sample, this clonotype was seen many times. The rearrangement uses TRBV6-5 and TRBJ1-4; D might be TRBD1 (6 bases). Germline CDR1 MNHEY, CDR2 SVGAGI. Between the trimmed V and J ends, which lost 8 bases and 7 bases, there was a span of 17 bases. The CDR3 has 14 residues. CDR3 sequence: CASQGGGAGEKLFF. The DNA of the CDR3 is TGTGCCAGCCAGGGCGGGGGCGCAGGTGAAAAACTGTTTTTT.

This chain connects TRBV9 to TRBJ1-2; D possibly corresponds to TRBD1 (6 bases). The V gene's germline CDR1 is SGDLS and CDR2 YYNGEE. The germline V and J ends were trimmed by 3 bases and 5 bases, with 23 bases remaining between them. The CDR3 sequence is 17 residues long. DNA of the CDR3: TGTGCCAGCAGCGGACTCCCCGGACAGCCCAGAGGATATGGCTACACCTTC. As protein: CASSGLPGQPRGYGYTF.

This clonotype was observed a few times. This chain uses TRBV2 with TRBJ2-7; tentatively, D is TRBD1 (5 bases). V was cut by 8 bases and J by 4 bases, with 12 bases left in between. This CDR3 is 12 amino acids long. Germline V gene data show CDR1 as SNHLY and CDR2 as FYNNEI. The CDR3 spells CASGQGLYEQYF. The CDR3 DNA reads TGTGCCAGCGGGCAGGGCTTGTACGAGCAGTACTTC.

This clonotype was counted a few times. The V gene is TRBV10-3, the J gene TRBJ2-7; 10 bases are shared with TRBD2. Germline V gives CDR1 ENHRY, CDR2 SYGVKD. This CDR3 has 15 amino acids. J gave up 7 bases and V 4 bases, and 10 bases lay outside the gene matches. The CDR3, as DNA: TGTGCCATCAGTGTCGAGCGGGGGGGCTCTCGGGAGCAGTACTTC. The encoded protein is CAISVERGGSREQYF.

J is TRBJ1-2 and V is TRBV6-1; 9 bases match TRBD1. CDR3 length: 13 residues. Germline V CDR1 and CDR2: MNHNS, SASEGT. V lost 6 bases and J lost 7; bases outside the gene matches: 6. CDR3 bases: TGTGCCAGCAGGAAGGACAGGGGATCTGGCTACACCTTC. Translating it yields CASRKDRGSGYTF.

This clonotype was observed a few times. The chain has TRBV12-3 or TRBV12-4 and TRBJ1-1, with 9 bases matching TRBD1. The J segment lost 2 bases and the V segment lost 5 bases, leaving 9 bases of the junction unmatched. The CDR3 sequence is 16 residues long. The CDR3 DNA follows: TGTGCCAGCAGTCGTCCCGGGACAGGGACCAACACTGAAGCTTTCTTT. As protein: CASSRPGTGTNTEAFF.

V and J are TRBV10-3 and TRBJ1-2; 8 nucleotides line up with TRBD1. The CDR3 totals 13 residues. In germline, CDR1 is ENHRY, CDR2 SYGVKD. V was clipped by 5 bases and J by 3 bases; unmatched bases: 2. CDR3 region: CAISYRGDYGYTF. The DNA of the CDR3 is TGTGCCATCAGTTACAGGGGGGACTATGGCTACACCTTC.

This clonotype was seen only a few times. CDR3 DNA sequence: TGCGCCAGCAGCTTGGCCCAGATTAGCACAGATACGCAGTATTTT. Translation gives CASSLAQISTDTQYF. This chain uses TRBV5-1 with TRBJ2-3, with D unresolved. V was shortened by 0 bases and J by 0 bases, with 8 bases between the two germline ends. The germline V gene has CDR1 SGHRS and CDR2 YFSETQ. The CDR3 extends over 15 amino acids.

The V gene is TRBV20-1, the J gene TRBJ1-4; D might be TRBD1 (6 bases). Trimming left V 4 bases short and J 10 bases short, with 37 bases between. The CDR3 consists of 20 residues. Germline V gives CDR1 DFQATT, CDR2 SNEGSKA (reference sequence). The CDR3 DNA follows: TGCAGTGCTAAGATTACGGAGGGCCCCAGGGGCCAACTAGCGGTAGGAAAACTGTTTTTT. This codes for CSAKITEGPRGQLAVGKLFF.

V and J are TRBV5-6 and TRBJ1-5; D is ambiguous. The ends were cut back, 1 base at V and 6 bases at J, with 14 bases in the middle. The CDR3 runs 15 residues. Germline V lookup: CDR1 SGHDT, CDR2 YYEEEE. The CDR3 sequence: CASSLSRLTGQPQHF. The CDR3, as DNA: TGTGCCAGCAGCTTGAGCAGACTAACCGGTCAGCCCCAGCATTTT.